This paragraph covers one TCR beta chain sequence. What it binds is unknown. This record comes from a study of T cell responses to AZD1222 COVID-19 vaccine. Study-wide results and limits: Researchers took repertoire samples only after the peak T cell response had come.

Produced via immunoSEQ multiplex PCR; TCRdb's table is partial and in-frame only. The sample includes 56,000 or so clones, 80% to 90% of them seen just once. Looked up from germline, CDR1 is MNHEY and CDR2 is SVGAGI. V shed 8 bases and J shed 4 bases, with 8 bases lying between them. The length of the CDR3 is 11 residues. This specimen consisted of peripheral blood, obtained on day 0 of AZD1222 vaccination. The TCR comes from an adult in good health. This chain uses TRBV6-5 with TRBJ1-2; D gene uncertain. The CDR3 spells CASRRGYGYTF. CDR3 DNA: TGTGCCAGCCGACGTGGCTATGGCTACACCTTC.